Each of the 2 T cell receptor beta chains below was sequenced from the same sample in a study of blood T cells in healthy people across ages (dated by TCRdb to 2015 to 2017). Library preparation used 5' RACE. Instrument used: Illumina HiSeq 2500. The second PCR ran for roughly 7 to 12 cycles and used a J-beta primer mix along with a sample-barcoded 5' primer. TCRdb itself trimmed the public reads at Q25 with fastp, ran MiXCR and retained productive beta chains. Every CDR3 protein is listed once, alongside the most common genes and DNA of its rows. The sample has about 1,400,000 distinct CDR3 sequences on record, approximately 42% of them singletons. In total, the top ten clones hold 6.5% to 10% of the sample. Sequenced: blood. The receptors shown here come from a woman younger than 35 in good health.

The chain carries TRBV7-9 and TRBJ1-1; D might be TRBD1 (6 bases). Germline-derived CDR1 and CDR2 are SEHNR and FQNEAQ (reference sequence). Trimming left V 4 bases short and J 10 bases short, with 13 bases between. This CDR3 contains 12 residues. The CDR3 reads CASSSSTGGAFF. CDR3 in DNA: TGTGCCAGCAGCTCATCGACAGGCGGAGCTTTCTTT.

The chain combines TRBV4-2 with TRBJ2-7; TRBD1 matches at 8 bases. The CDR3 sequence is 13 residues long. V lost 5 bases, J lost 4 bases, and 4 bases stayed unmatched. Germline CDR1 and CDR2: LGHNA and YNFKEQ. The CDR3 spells CASSDTGGYEQYF. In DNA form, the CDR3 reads TGTGCCAGCAGCGATACAGGGGGATACGAGCAGTACTTC.